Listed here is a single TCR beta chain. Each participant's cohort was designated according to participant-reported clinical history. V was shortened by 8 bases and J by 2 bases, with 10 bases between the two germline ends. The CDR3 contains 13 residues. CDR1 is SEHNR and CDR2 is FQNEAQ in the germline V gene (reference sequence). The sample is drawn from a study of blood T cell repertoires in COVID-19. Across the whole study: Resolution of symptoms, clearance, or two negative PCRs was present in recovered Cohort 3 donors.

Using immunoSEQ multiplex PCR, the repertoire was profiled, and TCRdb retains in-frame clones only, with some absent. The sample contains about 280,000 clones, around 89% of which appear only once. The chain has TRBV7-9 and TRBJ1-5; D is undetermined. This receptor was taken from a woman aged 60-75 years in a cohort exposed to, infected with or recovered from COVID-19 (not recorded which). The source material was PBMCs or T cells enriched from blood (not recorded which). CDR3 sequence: CASDLEGNQPQHF. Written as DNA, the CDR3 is TGTGCCAGCGACTTGGAAGGCAATCAGCCCCAGCATTTT.